The sequence of this T cell receptor beta chain was determined in a study of T-cell memory formation after mild COVID-19. For the study at large: Largely donor-specific sequence clusters came from a couple of donors.

This clonotype has only a few counts. The CDR3 has 15 residues. Deletions cut 5 bases from V and 13 bases from J, with 23 bases between. Germline-derived CDR1 and CDR2 are SGHTA and FQGNSA. TCRdb analysed the 5' RACE reads with MiXCR anew, one entry per CDR3 protein. The profile shows 250,000 to 400,000 distinct CDR3 sequences, roughly an eighth of them singletons. The sample taken for sequencing was PBMCs or a T cell subset sorted from them (not recorded which). The sequence was obtained from a man aged 18 to 30 who had mild COVID-19 (a few samples of this study predate the infection). Cell type and time point are not known. The chain is built from TRBV7-2 and TRBJ2-2; either TRBD1 or TRBD2 may supply D (5 bases each). CDR3 residues: CASSKGPPPWVLLFF. CDR3 DNA sequence: TGTGCCAGCAGCAAGGGACCTCCGCCGTGGGTGTTGCTGTTTTTT. Drawing the rest from reference TRBV7-2 and TRBJ2-2, the complete variable domain is GAGVSQSPSNKVTEKGKDVELRCDPISGHTALYWYRQSLGQGLEFLIYFQGNSAPDKSGLPSDRFSAERTGGSVSTLTIQRTQQEDSAVYLCASSKGPPPWVLLFFGEGSRLTVL.